These 13 T cell receptor beta chains share one sample of origin, sequenced in a study of blood T cell repertoires in COVID-19. The table came from immunoSEQ multiplex PCR; TCRdb's copy has only in-frame clones and leaves some out. The sample consists of hundreds of thousands of clones, around 87% of them appearing once. Sample: peripheral blood. These TCRs come from a woman between 50 and 59 years old who had recovered from COVID-19.

The chain employs TRBV5-1 and TRBJ1-2; 8 nucleotides align to TRBD1. CDR1 and CDR2 (germline): SGHRS, YFSETQ. The CDR3 covers 19 residues. The V gene end was trimmed by 0 bases and the J gene end by 2 bases; junction bases not matched to a gene: 15. This CDR3 is CASSLAGSWTGHENYGYTF. CDR3 in DNA: TGCGCCAGCAGCTTGGCCGGAAGTTGGACAGGGCACGAGAACTATGGCTACACCTTC.

CDR3 nucleotide sequence: TGCGCCAGCAGCTTGGGACAGGCGCGGGACACCGGGGAGCTGTTTTTT. This encodes CASSLGQARDTGELFF. This sequence joins TRBV5-1 and TRBJ2-2, with a possible D match to TRBD1 (6 bases). Germline CDR1 SGHRS, CDR2 YFSETQ. V shed 0 bases and J shed 3 bases, with 12 bases lying between them. The CDR3 totals 16 residues. Drawing the rest from reference TRBV5-1 and TRBJ2-2, the complete variable domain is KAGVTQTPRYLIKTRGQQVTLSCSPISGHRSVSWYQQTPGQGLQFLFEYFSETQRNKGNFPGRFSGRQFSNSRSEMNVSTLELGDSALYLCASSLGQARDTGELFFGEGSRLTVL.

The genes are TRBV7-2 and TRBJ2-7; TRBD1 might be the D (5 bases). The ends were cut back, 4 bases at V and 5 bases at J, with 9 bases in the middle. The germline gives CDR1 SGHTA, CDR2 FQGNSA. This CDR3 comprises 12 residues. In DNA form, the CDR3 reads TGTGCCAGCAGCTACACCAGGGACGAGCAGTACTTC. This sequence encodes CASSYTRDEQYF. Full variable domain (remainder filled in from reference TRBV7-2 and TRBJ2-7): GAGVSQSPSNKVTEKGKDVELRCDPISGHTALYWYRQSLGQGLEFLIYFQGNSAPDKSGLPSDRFSAERTGGSVSTLTIQRTQQEDSAVYLCASSYTRDEQYFGPGTRLTVT.

CDR3: CASSLVPQSPVRTEQYF. Written as DNA, the CDR3 is TGCGCCAGCAGCTTGGTGCCCCAGTCCCCCGTTCGCACCGAGCAGTACTTC. V gene TRBV5-1 combines with J gene TRBJ2-7; no clear D gene. This CDR3 has 17 residues. Germline loops: CDR1 SGHRS, CDR2 YFSETQ. Trimming removed 0 bases from V and 6 bases from J, with 22 bases in between.

This clone has a single count. The chain uses TRBV27 and TRBJ1-2, with D possibly matching TRBD1 (6 bases). There are 11 residues in the CDR3. CDR1 is MNHEY and CDR2 is SMNVEV in the germline V gene (reference sequence). With 6 bases removed from V and 8 bases from J, the gap between germline ends came to 10 bases. The CDR3 nucleotides read TGTGCCAGCAGCCCGGGGACAGGCTACACCTTC. Residues: CASSPGTGYTF.

The chain carries TRBV5-1 and TRBJ2-7, with unresolved D. Trimming stripped 6 bases from V and 3 bases from J, with 10 bases between. Germline CDR1 reads SGHRS; CDR2 reads YFSETQ. The CDR3 has 12 residues. The CDR3 sequence is CASIGPNYEQYF. CDR3 bases: TGCGCCAGCATTGGGCCCAACTACGAGCAGTACTTC.

The V call is TRBV6-2 or TRBV6-3, the J call TRBJ2-7; no reliable D call. The CDR3 runs to 17 residues. V was clipped by 2 bases and J by 0 bases, with 17 bases between them. Looked up from germline, CDR1 is MNHEY and CDR2 is SVGEGT. The CDR3 bases are TGTGCCAGCAGTTACGCTCCCGACTTTCCGAGCTCCTACGAGCAGTACTTC. Protein product: CASSYAPDFPSSYEQYF.

This clone came up a few times. The rearrangement joins TRBV27 to TRBJ2-7; 8 nucleotides align to TRBD2. V trimming: 3 bases; J trimming: 3 bases; junction bases outside the gene matches: 1. The germline V gene has CDR1 MNHEY and CDR2 SMNVEV (reference sequence). The CDR3 sequence is 13 residues long. CDR3 residues: CASSFSGIYEQYF. CDR3 coding DNA: TGTGCCAGCAGTTTTAGCGGGATCTACGAGCAGTACTTC.

About this clone itself: A read error is possible here, since a much larger clone lies one base away. The V call is TRBV5-1, the J call TRBJ1-4; tentatively, D is TRBD1 (6 bases). The CDR3 spans 15 residues. Germline V gene lookup returns CDR1 SGHRS and CDR2 YFSETQ. The CDR3 is CVSSPQGGMQEKLFF. The CDR3 nucleotides read TGCGTCAGCAGCCCCCAAGGGGGAATGCAGGAAAAACTGTTTTTT.

Only one count was recorded for this clone. V gene TRBV28 combines with J gene TRBJ1-1; no clear D gene. V dropped 10 bases and J dropped 1 base, with 10 bases sitting between them. In germline, CDR1 is MDHEN, CDR2 SYDVKM. This CDR3 has 12 amino acids. CDR3 coding DNA: TGTGCCACCAAAAAGCCGAACACTGAAGCTTTCTTT. Translated, it gives CATKKPNTEAFF.

This sequence joins TRBV27 and TRBJ1-1; 7 bases line up with TRBD1. The germline V gene encodes CDR1 MNHEY and CDR2 SMNVEV (reference sequence). The CDR3 covers 15 residues. V was clipped by 3 bases and J by 5 bases; unmatched bases: 9. The CDR3 DNA reads as TGTGCCAGCAGTTTGCGGGGAACAGGGGTTACTGAAGCTTTCTTT. Its translation is CASSLRGTGVTEAFF.

The CDR3 region is CASSLTGVLGYTF. The DNA for the CDR3 is TGTGCCAGCAGCCTCACAGGGGTTCTTGGCTACACCTTC. The chain recombines TRBV3-1 (or the pseudogene TRBV3-2) with TRBJ1-2; TRBD1 agrees at 7 bases. This CDR3 has 13 residues. Germline V gene data show CDR1 as LGHDT and CDR2 as YNNKEL (reference sequence). V was pared by 4 bases and J by 7 bases, with 6 bases of the junction left unmatched.

V is TRBV6-4 and J is TRBJ2-2; TRBD1 aligns across 8 bases. The J segment lost 4 bases and the V segment lost 6 bases, leaving 4 bases of the junction unmatched. Germline assignment: CDR1 MRHNA and CDR2 SNTAGT. The CDR3 sequence is 14 residues long. The CDR3 bases are TGTGCCAGCAGGACAGGGGAATTCACCGGGGAGCTGTTTTTT. Translated: CASRTGEFTGELFF.